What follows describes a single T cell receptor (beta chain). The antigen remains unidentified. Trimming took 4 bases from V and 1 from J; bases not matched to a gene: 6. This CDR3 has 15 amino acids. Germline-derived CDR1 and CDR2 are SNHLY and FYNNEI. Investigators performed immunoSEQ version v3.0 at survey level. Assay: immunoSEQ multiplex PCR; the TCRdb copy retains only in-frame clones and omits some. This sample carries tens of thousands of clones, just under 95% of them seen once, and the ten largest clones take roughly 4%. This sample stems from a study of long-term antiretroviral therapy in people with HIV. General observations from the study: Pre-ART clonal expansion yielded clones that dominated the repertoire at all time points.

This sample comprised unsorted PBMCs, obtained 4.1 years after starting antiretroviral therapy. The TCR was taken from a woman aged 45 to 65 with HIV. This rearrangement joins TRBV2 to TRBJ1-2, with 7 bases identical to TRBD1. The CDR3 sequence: CASSVGGGDNYGYTF. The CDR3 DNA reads TGTGCCAGCAGTGTGGGAGGGGGCGATAACTATGGCTACACCTTC.